The source of this TCR beta chain is a study of shared clonotypes between healthy human individuals. Overall study context: Per donor, three plates held CD4 naive cells, three held CD4 memory, two held CD8 naive and one held CD8 memory. Study-level points and caveats: Non-shared clonotypes had lower generation probabilities than those shared by all four donors. What rarefaction showed was incomplete sorted-subset sequencing despite large depth.

Points on this clone: Antigen unknown.

The repertoire was sequenced with immunoSEQ multiplex PCR; TCRdb's copy has only in-frame clones and lacks some. There are approximately 2.4 million clones in the sample; 90% to 96% occur only once, and roughly 0.13% lies in the top ten. Germline V lookup: CDR1 GTSNPN, CDR2 SVGIG (reference sequence). Trimming cost V 0 bases and J 3 bases, with 6 bases left between them. The CDR3 contains 12 residues. The TCR comes from a man between 18 and 35 years old in good health. This chain links TRBV30 with TRBJ2-7; D uncertain. The sequenced material came from naive CD4+ T cells sorted from blood. Documented subset: CD45RA+ positively selected. The CDR3 bases are TGTGCCTGGAGTGTAGAAGTCTACGAGCAGTACTTC. It codes for CAWSVEVYEQYF.